This note documents a single TCR beta chain sequence. Spiking of synthetic TCR analog templates was performed in each PCR. Method: immunoSEQ multiplex PCR; TCRdb's copy keeps in-frame clones and lacks some. The table records about 95,000 clones, around 87% of them present only once. The sample is drawn from a study of PD-L1 blockade in urothelial cancer. The wider study: The study recovered a median of roughly 150,000 T cells per blood sample.

Germline CDR1 and CDR2: MNHNS and SASEGT. Trimming took off 2 bases at V and 1 base at J, with 9 bases between the two ends. This CDR3 has 15 residues. Time point denoted: pretreatment peripheral blood. Specimen: PBMCs, collected around atezolizumab (anti-PD-L1) treatment. The receptor was isolated from a man between 60 and 75 years old with urothelial cancer. The chain employs TRBV6-1 and TRBJ1-5; a possible D gene is TRBD1 (6 bases). CDR3 amino acids: CASSELGASNQPQHF. CDR3 DNA: TGTGCCAGCAGTGAATTGGGGGCCAGCAATCAGCCCCAGCATTTT.